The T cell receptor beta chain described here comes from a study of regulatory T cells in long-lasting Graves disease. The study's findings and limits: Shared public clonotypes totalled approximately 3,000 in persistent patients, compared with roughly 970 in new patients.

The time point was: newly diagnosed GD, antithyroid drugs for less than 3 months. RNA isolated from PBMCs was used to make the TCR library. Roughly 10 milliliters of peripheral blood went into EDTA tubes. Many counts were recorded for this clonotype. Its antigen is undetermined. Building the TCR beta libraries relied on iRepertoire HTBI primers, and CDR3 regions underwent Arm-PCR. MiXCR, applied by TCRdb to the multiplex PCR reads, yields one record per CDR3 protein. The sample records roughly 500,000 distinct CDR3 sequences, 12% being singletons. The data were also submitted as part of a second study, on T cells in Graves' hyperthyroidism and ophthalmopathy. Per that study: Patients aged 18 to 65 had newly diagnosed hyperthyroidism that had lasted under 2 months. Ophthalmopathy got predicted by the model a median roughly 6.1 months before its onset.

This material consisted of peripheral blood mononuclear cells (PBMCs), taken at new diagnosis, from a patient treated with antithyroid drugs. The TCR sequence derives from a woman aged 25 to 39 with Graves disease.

CDR3 loop: CAISDPLAGSPDTQYF. In nucleotides, the CDR3 is TGTGCCATCAGTGACCCGCTAGCGGGAAGCCCAGATACGCAGTATTTT. The rearrangement links TRBV10-3 to TRBJ2-3; 9 positions match TRBD2. The trim removed 3 bases at V and 4 bases at J, leaving 8 bases unmatched. The CDR3 runs 16 residues. Germline-derived CDR1 and CDR2 are ENHRY and SYGVKD.